This T cell receptor (beta chain) was captured in a study of blood T cell repertoires in COVID-19. In the study overall: From T cells, B-cell-depleted T cells, or PBMCs came the material, which was cDNA or gDNA.

V gave up 6 bases and J gave up 0 bases, with 15 bases separating them. Germline-derived CDR1 and CDR2 are SQVTM and ANQGSEA. This CDR3 is 15 amino acids long. Sequenced by immunoSEQ multiplex PCR; TCRdb stores in-frame clones only, minus some. This table holds some 190,000 clones, 75% to 85% found once. The chain combines TRBV29-1 with TRBJ2-1; TRBD2 is a possible D gene (5 bases). This TCR came from a man aged 55-75 years with acute or convalescent COVID-19. Source material: peripheral blood. This chain's CDR3 is CSVRWTGSSYNEQFF. The CDR3 coding sequence is TGCAGCGTCCGATGGACGGGAAGCTCCTACAATGAGCAGTTCTTC.